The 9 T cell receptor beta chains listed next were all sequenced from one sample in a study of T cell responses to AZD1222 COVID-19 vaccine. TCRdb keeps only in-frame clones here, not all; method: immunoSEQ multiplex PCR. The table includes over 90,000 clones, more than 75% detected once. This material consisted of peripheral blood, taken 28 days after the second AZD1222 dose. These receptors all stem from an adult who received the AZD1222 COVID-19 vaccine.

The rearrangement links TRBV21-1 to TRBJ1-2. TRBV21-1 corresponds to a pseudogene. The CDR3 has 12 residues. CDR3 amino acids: CASSEEGDGYTF. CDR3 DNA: TGTGCCAGCAGCGAGGAGGGGGATGGCTACACCTTC.

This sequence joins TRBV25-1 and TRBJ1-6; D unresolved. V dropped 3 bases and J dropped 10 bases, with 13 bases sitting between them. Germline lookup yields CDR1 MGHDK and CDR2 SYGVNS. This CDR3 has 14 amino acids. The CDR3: CASSDTRKPSPLHF. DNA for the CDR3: TGTGCCAGCAGTGATACACGGAAACCCTCACCCCTCCACTTT.

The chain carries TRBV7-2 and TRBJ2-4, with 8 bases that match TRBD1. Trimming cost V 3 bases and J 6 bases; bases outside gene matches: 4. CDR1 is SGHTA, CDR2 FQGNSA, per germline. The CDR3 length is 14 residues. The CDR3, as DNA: TGTGCCAGCAGCTTGGACAGGGAAGGAAACATTCAGTACTTC. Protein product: CASSLDREGNIQYF.

The CDR3 loop is CASSSPGLALNTGELFF. CDR3 nucleotides: TGTGCCAGCAGCTCCCCGGGACTAGCTTTGAACACCGGGGAGCTGTTTTTT. The chain links TRBV5-6 to TRBJ2-2; 9 bases agree with TRBD2. V lost 3 bases, J lost 1 base, and 7 bases stayed unmatched. Germline loops: CDR1 SGHDT, CDR2 YYEEEE. The CDR3 consists of 17 residues.

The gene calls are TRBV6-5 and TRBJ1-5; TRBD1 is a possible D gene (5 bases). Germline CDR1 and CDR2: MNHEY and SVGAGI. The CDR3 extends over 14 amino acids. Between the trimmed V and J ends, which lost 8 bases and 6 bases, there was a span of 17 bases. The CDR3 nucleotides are TGTGCCAGCCTCCCCCCAGGGTTGAGTCAGCCCCAGCATTTT. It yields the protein CASLPPGLSQPQHF.

This chain's CDR3 is CASSSRDINEKLFF. The CDR3 DNA follows: TGTGCCAGCAGTTCCCGGGACATTAATGAAAAACTGTTTTTT. The J gene is TRBJ1-4, the V gene TRBV6-5; maybe TRBD1 (6 bases). The CDR3 loop spans 14 amino acids. Germline V CDR1 and CDR2: MNHEY, SVGAGI. Trimming pared 4 bases from V and 4 bases from J, leaving 10 bases between.

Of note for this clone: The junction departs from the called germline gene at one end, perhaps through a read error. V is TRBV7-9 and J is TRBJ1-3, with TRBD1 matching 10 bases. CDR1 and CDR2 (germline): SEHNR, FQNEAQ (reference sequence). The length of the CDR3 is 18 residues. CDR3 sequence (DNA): TGTACCAGCAGCTCTCGCCCGGGACAGGGGCCCATCGGAAACACCATATATTTT. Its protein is CTSSSRPGQGPIGNTIYF.

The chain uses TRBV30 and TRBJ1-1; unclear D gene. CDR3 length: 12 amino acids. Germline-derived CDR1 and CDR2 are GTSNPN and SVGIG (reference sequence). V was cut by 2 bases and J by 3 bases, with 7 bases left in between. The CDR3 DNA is TGTGCCTGGAGTAGAAGGGACACTGAAGCTTTCTTT. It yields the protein CAWSRRDTEAFF.

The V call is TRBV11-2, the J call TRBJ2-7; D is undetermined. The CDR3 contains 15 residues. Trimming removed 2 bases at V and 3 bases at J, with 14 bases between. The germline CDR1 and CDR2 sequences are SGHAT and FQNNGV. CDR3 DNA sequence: TGTGCCAGCAGCTTATACCTTGGGGTTGACTACGAGCAGTACTTC. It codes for CASSLYLGVDYEQYF. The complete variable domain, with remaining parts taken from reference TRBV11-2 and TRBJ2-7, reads EAGVAQSPRYKIIEKRQSVAFWCNPISGHATLYWYQQILGQGPKLLIQFQNNGVVDDSQLPKDRFSAERLKGVDSTLKIQPAKLEDSAVYLCASSLYLGVDYEQYFGPGTRLTVT.